A single sample is the source of the 4 T cell receptor beta chains below, sequenced in a study of identifying expanded T cells in peripheral blood (dated by TCRdb to about 2019). Receptor amplification or capture employed the immunoSEQ multiplex PCR assay. Imported from immuneACCESS, the table was reduced by TCRdb to in-frame sequences with V and J called. These copies leave out some clones; in studies compared against another copy, an unresolved V gene accounts for under half, and the cause of the remainder is not known. Across this sample there are 95,000 to 100,000 clones, with around nine tenths seen only once. Together, the top ten hold roughly 17% of the sample. Sequencing was done on a sample of blood. The receptors were sampled from a person aged 18-70 years in good health.

The CDR3 DNA follows: TGTGCCAGCAGCCTTATAACCAATTCACCCCTCCACTTT. This sequence encodes CASSLITNSPLHF. The V call is TRBV7-2, the J call TRBJ1-6; D not certain. V lost 5 bases and J 7 bases, leaving 9 bases between the germline ends. CDR1 is SGHTA, CDR2 FQGNSA, per germline. CDR3 length equals 13 residues.

The rearrangement links TRBV7-2 to TRBJ2-7; 9 bases fit TRBD2. The CDR3 totals 15 residues. V shed 5 bases and J 0 bases; nucleotides not matched to a gene: 5. The germline CDR1 and CDR2 sequences are SGHTA and FQGNSA. Here the CDR3 reads CASSPMRGGSYEQYF. CDR3 coding DNA: TGTGCCAGCAGCCCAATGCGGGGGGGCTCCTACGAGCAGTACTTC.

The chain recombines TRBV5-5 with TRBJ1-2, with a tentative D call TRBD1 (6 bases). V lost 3 bases and J lost 3, with 18 bases in between. There are 16 residues in the CDR3. The V gene's germline CDR1 is SGHKS and CDR2 YYEKEE (reference sequence). The CDR3 nucleotides are TGTGCCAGCAGCTGGTCAGGGGTTGGGGGTTACTATGGCTACACCTTC. Its protein is CASSWSGVGGYYGYTF.

This chain uses TRBV29-1 with TRBJ2-7; TRBD1 matches 12 bases. This CDR3 region has 15 residues. Germline CDR1 and CDR2: SQVTM and ANQGSEA. V trimming: 6 bases; J trimming: 3 bases; junction bases outside the gene matches: 9. The CDR3 nucleotides read TGCAGCGTCCTTGGAGGGACAGGGGGCGTCTACGAGCAGTACTTC. It translates to CSVLGGTGGVYEQYF.